This paragraph reports one TCR beta chain. Each CDR3 protein gets one entry after TCRdb re-called the PCR reads with MiXCR. The table records 8,700 or so distinct CDR3 sequences, just over 65% of them present only once. This sample stems from a study of tumor-infiltrating lymphocytes in oesophageal squamous cell carcinoma. CDR1 and CDR2 from the germline V gene are MNHNS and SASEGT. V shed 2 bases and J shed 6 bases, with 13 bases lying between them. The CDR3 contains 14 residues. The rearrangement joins TRBV6-1 to TRBJ1-1; no firm D call. This receptor was obtained from a female donor with esophageal squamous cell carcinoma. Source material: esophageal tumor tissue. Here the CDR3 DNA reads TGTGCCAGCAGTGAACCGAACCCAGCCGCTGAAGCTTTCTTT. Its translation is CASSEPNPAAEAFF.